These T cell receptor beta chains were read from a single sample in a study of blood T cells in healthy people across ages. MiXCR, applied by TCRdb to the 5' RACE reads, yields one record per CDR3 protein. Among around 1,900,000 distinct CDR3 sequences, about two fifths were seen once, and the ten largest hold 23%. Material: blood. These TCRs come from a human donor in good health. CDR3s include the opening cysteine and the closing phenylalanine or tryptophan. Each record gives: V gene, CDR3 length, clone size, J gene, D gene, CDR3 protein, CDR3 DNA. The D gene is left open where the match is weak. Size is omitted from some rows. Given values are once, few, many or a class for expanded clones.

TRBV12-3/TRBV12-4	15	-	TRBJ1-2	TRBD1	CASSPNDRGRRGYTF	TGTGCCAGCAGTCCAAACGACAGGGGAAGAAGGGGCTACACCTTC
TRBV29-1	13	few	TRBJ1-2	-	CSALGTANYGYTF	TGCAGCGCCCTCGGGACCGCTAACTATGGCTACACCTTC
TRBV7-8	16	-	TRBJ2-3	TRBD2	CASSFRLAGGVDTQYF	TGTGCCAGCAGCTTTCGACTAGCCGGGGGGGTAGATACGCAGTATTTT
TRBV11-2	14	-	TRBJ2-3	-	CASRRPGVTDTQYF	TGTGCCAGCAGGCGACCAGGGGTTACAGATACGCAGTATTTT
TRBV5-1	14	few	TRBJ2-3	TRBD1	CASGWGQGPDTQYF	TGCGCCAGCGGCTGGGGACAGGGACCAGATACGCAGTATTTT
TRBV7-2	16	few	TRBJ1-2	TRBD1	CASSPAAGTGNYGYTF	TGTGCCAGCAGTCCGGCGGCGGGGACAGGCAACTATGGCTACACCTTC
TRBV7-9	16	-	TRBJ2-7	-	CASSLLGAQYNYEQYF	TGTGCCAGCAGCTTATTGGGTGCCCAATATAACTACGAGCAGTACTTC
TRBV10-3	14	-	TRBJ2-3	-	CAISVGRSTDTQYF	TGTGCCATCAGTGTGGGGCGTAGCACAGATACGCAGTATTTT
TRBV6-2/TRBV6-3	13	-	TRBJ1-2	-	CASSLSTGWGYTF	TGTGCCAGCAGTCTTTCCACAGGGTGGGGCTACACCTTC
TRBV6-2/TRBV6-3	13	few	TRBJ2-7	-	CASKPDVSYEQYF	TGTGCCAGCAAACCGGACGTCTCCTACGAGCAGTACTTC
TRBV20-1	14	-	TRBJ2-2	-	CSVLDVMKTGELFF	TGCAGTGTTTTGGACGTTATGAAAACCGGGGAGCTGTTTTTT